Sequencing of this T cell receptor (beta chain) was carried out in a study of OX40 agonist ivuxolimab in advanced cancers. From germline, CDR1 is MNHEY and CDR2 SMNVEV (reference sequence). CDR3 length: 15 amino acids. The V gene lost 2 bases and the J gene lost 4 bases, with 11 bases spanning the gap. Exclusion applied to patients with autoimmune disease history or systemic immunosuppression. TCRdb's table, derived via immunoSEQ multiplex PCR, lists solely in-frame clones and lacks some. The data contain approximately 100,000 clones, around nine tenths of them seen just once; the ten biggest clones take up approximately 0.48%. The study, taken as a whole, reports: The work left the antigen specificity of expanded peripheral T cells undetermined. On average, a greater number of expanded clones characterised CD8+ T cells relative to CD4+.

This clone appeared a single time. What it binds is unknown. The gene calls are TRBV27 and TRBJ2-2; D gene ambiguous. The source of this sequence is an adult with an advanced solid tumor such as melanoma, head and neck, liver or kidney cancer. The source was CD4+ or CD8+ T cells sorted from blood, collected in a trial of the OX40 agonist ivuxolimab. CDR3 nucleotide sequence: TGTGCCAGCAGTTTACAGAGCGAGGCCACCGGGGAGCTGTTTTTT. Residues: CASSLQSEATGELFF.